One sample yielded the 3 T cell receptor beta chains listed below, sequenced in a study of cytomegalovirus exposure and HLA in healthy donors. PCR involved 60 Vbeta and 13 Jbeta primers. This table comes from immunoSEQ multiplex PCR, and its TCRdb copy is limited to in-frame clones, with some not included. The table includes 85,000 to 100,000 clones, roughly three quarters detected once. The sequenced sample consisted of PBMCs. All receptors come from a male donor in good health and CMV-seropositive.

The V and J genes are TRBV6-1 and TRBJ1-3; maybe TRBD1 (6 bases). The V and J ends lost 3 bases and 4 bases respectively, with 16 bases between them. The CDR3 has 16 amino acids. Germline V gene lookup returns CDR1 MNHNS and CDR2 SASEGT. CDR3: CASSESSGAKGNTIYF. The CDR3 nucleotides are TGTGCCAGCAGTGAGTCTTCAGGGGCAAAAGGAAACACCATATATTTT.

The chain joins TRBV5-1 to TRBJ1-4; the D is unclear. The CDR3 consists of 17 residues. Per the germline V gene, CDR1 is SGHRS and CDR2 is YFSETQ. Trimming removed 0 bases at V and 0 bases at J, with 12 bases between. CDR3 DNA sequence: TGCGCCAGCAGCTTGGGTCCAGGTTCGGCAACTAATGAAAAACTGTTTTTT. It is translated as CASSLGPGSATNEKLFF. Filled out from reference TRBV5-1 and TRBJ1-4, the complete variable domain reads KAGVTQTPRYLIKTRGQQVTLSCSPISGHRSVSWYQQTPGQGLQFLFEYFSETQRNKGNFPGRFSGRQFSNSRSEMNVSTLELGDSALYLCASSLGPGSATNEKLFFGSGTQLSVL.

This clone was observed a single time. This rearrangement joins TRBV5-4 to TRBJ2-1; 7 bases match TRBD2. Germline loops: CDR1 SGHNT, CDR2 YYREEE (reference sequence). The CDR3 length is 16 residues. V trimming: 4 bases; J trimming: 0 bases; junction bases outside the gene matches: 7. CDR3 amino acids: CASSLWGGSSYNEQFF. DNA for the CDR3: TGTGCCAGCAGCCTGTGGGGGGGGTCCTCCTACAATGAGCAGTTCTTC.